Given below is one T cell receptor (beta chain) in context. Treatment meaning: approximately 18 received Ad26.COV2.S at low or high dose, single or two shots; several received placebo; per-sample allocation not given. Samples came from day 63 after the first vaccine or placebo injection. These data belong to a study of Ad26.COV2.S vaccination and SARS-CoV-2 variants. Looked up from germline, CDR1 is GTSNPN and CDR2 is SVGIG (reference sequence). The CDR3 is 13 residues long. The V end was cut by 0 bases, the J end by 6 bases, with 11 bases between. The protocol was immunoSEQ multiplex PCR, while the TCRdb copy is restricted to in-frame clones and leaves out a portion. Of 350,000 to 450,000 clones in the sample, approximately 92% were seen once.

The origin of this receptor is a person aged 18-65 years who received the Ad26.COV2.S COVID-19 vaccine or a placebo. The source was peripheral blood, collected in a trial of Ad26.COV2.S vaccine versus placebo. The V call is TRBV30, the J call TRBJ1-2; D is possibly TRBD1 (6 bases). In nucleotides, the CDR3 is TGTGCCTGGAGTGTATGGGGGGCCCATGGCTACACCTTC. Its protein product is CAWSVWGAHGYTF.